In its sample, the clone carrying this T cell receptor beta chain was seen once. Its antigen is not identified. This sample was taken from a study of Ad26.COV2.S vaccination and SARS-CoV-2 variants. Study-wide context: Donor was one of the participants in the Ad26.COV2.S arm of the COV1001 trial. In the study, Ad26.COV2.S was injected intramuscularly once, or twice 56 days apart.

The sample's treatment: around 19 received Ad26.COV2.S at low or high dose, single or two shots; roughly five received placebo; per-sample allocation not given. Day 63 following the first vaccine or placebo injection was when the samples were taken. Cohort 1b enrolled adults aged 18-55 years in Boston. Data came from immunoSEQ multiplex PCR; TCRdb stores just in-frame clones and leaves some out. The sample yields fewer than 500,000 clones, roughly nine tenths seen once. The study's findings and limits: Spike-specific TCR breadth was greater after Ad26.COV2.S than placebo.

The CDR3 extends over 14 amino acids. The germline CDR1 and CDR2 sequences are MDHEN and SYDVKM. V dropped 2 bases and J dropped 3; count of bases not matched to a gene: 2. This TCR came from a person aged 18 to 65 who received the Ad26.COV2.S COVID-19 vaccine or a placebo. This chain connects TRBV28 to TRBJ1-2; 8 bases map to TRBD1. The sample here was peripheral blood, taken in a trial of Ad26.COV2.S vaccine versus placebo. In DNA, the CDR3 is TGTGCCAGCAGTTTACGGACAGGGTACTATGGCTACACCTTC. It encodes CASSLRTGYYGYTF.